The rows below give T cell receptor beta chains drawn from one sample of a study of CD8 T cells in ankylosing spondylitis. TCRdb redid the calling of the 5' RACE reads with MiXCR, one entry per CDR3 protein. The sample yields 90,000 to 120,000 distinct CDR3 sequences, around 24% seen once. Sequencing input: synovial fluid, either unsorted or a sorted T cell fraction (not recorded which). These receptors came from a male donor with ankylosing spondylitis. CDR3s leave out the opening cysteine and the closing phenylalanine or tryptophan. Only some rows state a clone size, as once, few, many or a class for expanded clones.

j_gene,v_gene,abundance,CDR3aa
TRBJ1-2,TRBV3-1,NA,ASSPFGGERVNYGYT
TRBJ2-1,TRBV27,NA,ASSSLYAGEGEQF
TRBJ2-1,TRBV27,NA,ASDSGAEQF
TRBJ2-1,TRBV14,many,ASSKRLVGNEQF
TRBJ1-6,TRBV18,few,ASSLPDSPLH
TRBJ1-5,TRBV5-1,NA,ASSLASTNQPQH
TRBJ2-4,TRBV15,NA,ATRQGLAEVNIQY
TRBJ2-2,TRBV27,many,ASQQSRNTGELF
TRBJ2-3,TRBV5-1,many,ASSLGTSVSTDTQY
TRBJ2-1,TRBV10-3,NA,AISGGGKGKGYNEQF
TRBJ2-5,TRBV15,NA,ATSRDPTGVPQETQY
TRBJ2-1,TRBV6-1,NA,ASSTGVSYNEQF
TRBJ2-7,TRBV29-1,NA,SVEASELEQY
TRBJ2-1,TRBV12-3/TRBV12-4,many,ASSLAGGRKYNEQF
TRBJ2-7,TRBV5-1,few,ASSLGSISSYEQY
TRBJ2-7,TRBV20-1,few,SAPLVVGGREQY
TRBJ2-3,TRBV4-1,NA,ASSQAVASGSGDTQY
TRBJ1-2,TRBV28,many,ASRTGGYGYT
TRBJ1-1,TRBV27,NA,ASSLGGQAF
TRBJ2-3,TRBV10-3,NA,ATRTSGSADTQY
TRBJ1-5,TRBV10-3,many,AIRRERNQPQH
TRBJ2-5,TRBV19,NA,ASSMRPGTSGYQETQY
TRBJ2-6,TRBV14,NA,ASSPPTGGGGANVLT
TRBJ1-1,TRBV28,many,ASSLRDREAF
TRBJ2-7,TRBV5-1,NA,ASSLAGQPSYEQY